This T cell receptor (beta chain) is drawn from a study of T cells in Graves' hyperthyroidism and ophthalmopathy. Study results and caveats: Most clonotypes that expanded in the thyroid above 0.001 also showed up in blood.

Authors of the study amplified TCR beta CDR3 regions from RNA transcripts. When the TCR CDR3 underwent first-round RT-PCR, the HTBI primer set was used. TCRdb reprocessed the multiplex PCR reads via MiXCR and lists one record per CDR3 protein. The sample shows fewer than 400,000 distinct CDR3 sequences, 15% to 19% of them seen only once. Trimming at V came to 7 bases and at J to 1 base, leaving 8 bases not matched to a gene. Germline CDR1 reads SQVTM; CDR2 reads ANQGSEA. CDR3 length: 14 amino acids. Many counts were recorded for this clonotype. The target antigen is unknown. The TCR originated in a woman aged 18 to 35 with Graves' hyperthyroidism that later progressed to Graves' ophthalmopathy. The chain employs TRBV29-1 and TRBJ1-1; the match to TRBD1 covers 8 bases. Sample: blood. The DNA of the CDR3 is TGCAGCGCAAGCTACAGGGGGGAGAACACTGAAGCTTTCTTT. This codes for CSASYRGENTEAFF.